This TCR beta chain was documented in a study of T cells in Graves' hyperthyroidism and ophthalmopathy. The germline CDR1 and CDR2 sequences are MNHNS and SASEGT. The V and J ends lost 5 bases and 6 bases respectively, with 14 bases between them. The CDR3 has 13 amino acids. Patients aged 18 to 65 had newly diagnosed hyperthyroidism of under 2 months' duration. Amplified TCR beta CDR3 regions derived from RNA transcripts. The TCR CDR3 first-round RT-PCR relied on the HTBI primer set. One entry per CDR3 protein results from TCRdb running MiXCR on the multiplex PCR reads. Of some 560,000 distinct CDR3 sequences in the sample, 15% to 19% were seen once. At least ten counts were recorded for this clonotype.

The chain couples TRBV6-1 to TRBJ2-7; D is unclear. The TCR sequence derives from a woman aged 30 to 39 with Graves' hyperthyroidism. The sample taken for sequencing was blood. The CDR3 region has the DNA TGTGCCAGCAGTTACAGTCGGGCCGTCGAGCAGTACTTC. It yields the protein CASSYSRAVEQYF.